This TCR beta chain was retrieved from a study of blood T cell repertoires in COVID-19. Study as a whole: The study drew acute and convalescent COVID-19 samples from the United States, Italy and Spain. PBMCs, B-cell-depleted T cells, or T cells provided the cDNA or gDNA that made up the material.

The V and J ends lost 3 bases and 7 bases respectively, with 11 bases between them. This CDR3 has 14 residues. Germline V lookup: CDR1 SGDLS, CDR2 YYNGEE. Authors' data handling: Scientists estimated how many nucleated cells there were by amplifying reference gene primers. Assay: immunoSEQ multiplex PCR; the TCRdb copy retains only in-frame clones and omits some. V, J and clone size derive from that table, while D and trimming were established from the DNA sequence. The table records 100,000 or so clones, around 93% of them present only once. Input material: peripheral blood. The chain couples TRBV9 to TRBJ1-6; D ambiguous. The clonotype comes from a man between 45 and 60 years old with acute or convalescent COVID-19. As DNA, the CDR3 is TGTGCCAGCAGCGAACTCGCCGTAAATTCACCCCTCCACTTT. Translation gives CASSELAVNSPLHF.